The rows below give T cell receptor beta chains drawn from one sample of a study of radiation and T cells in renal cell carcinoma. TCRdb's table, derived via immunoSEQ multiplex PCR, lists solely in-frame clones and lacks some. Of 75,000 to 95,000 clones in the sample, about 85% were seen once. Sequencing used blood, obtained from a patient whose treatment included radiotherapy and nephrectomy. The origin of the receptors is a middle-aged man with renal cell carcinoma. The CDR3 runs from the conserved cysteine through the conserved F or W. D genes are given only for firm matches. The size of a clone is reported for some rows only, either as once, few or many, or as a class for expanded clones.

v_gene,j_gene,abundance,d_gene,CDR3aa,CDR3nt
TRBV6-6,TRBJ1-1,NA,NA,CASGQGQQAFF,TGTGCCAGCGGGCAGGGGCAACAAGCTTTCTTT
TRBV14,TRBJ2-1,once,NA,CASSQGRFSYNEQFF,TGTGCCAGCAGCCAAGGACGGTTTTCCTACAATGAGCAGTTCTTC
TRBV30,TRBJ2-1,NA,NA,CAWDKGGSYNEQFF,TGTGCCTGGGACAAAGGGGGGTCCTACAATGAGCAGTTCTTC
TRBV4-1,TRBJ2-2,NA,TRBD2,CASSLLRGRAFDTGELFF,TGCGCCAGCAGCCTACTCCGTGGGAGGGCCTTTGACACCGGGGAGCTGTTTTTT
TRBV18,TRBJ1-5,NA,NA,CASSPPGQPGQPQHF,TGTGCCAGCTCACCACCCGGACAGCCGGGTCAGCCCCAGCATTTT
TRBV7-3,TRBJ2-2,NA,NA,CASSLGGNTGELFF,TGTGCCAGCAGCTTGGGAGGAAACACCGGGGAGCTGTTTTTT
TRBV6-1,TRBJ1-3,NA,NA,CASNQITFAGNTIYF,TGTGCCAGCAACCAAATCACGTTTGCGGGAAACACCATATATTTT
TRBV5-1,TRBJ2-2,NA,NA,CASSLGTGSFTGELFF,TGCGCCAGCAGCTTGGGCACAGGGTCATTTACCGGGGAGCTGTTTTTT
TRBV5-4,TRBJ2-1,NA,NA,CASSLGGGPYNEQFF,TGTGCCAGCAGCTTGGGAGGTGGCCCCTACAATGAGCAGTTCTTC
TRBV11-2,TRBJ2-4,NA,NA,CASSLGVGLRYF,TGTGCCAGCAGCTTAGGGGTGGGGTTAAGGTACTTC
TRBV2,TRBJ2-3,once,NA,CASKRVVGTDTQYF,TGTGCCAGCAAGCGGGTTGTCGGCACAGATACGCAGTATTTT
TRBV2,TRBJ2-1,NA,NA,CASSYDNEQFF,TGTGCCAGCAGTTACGACAATGAGCAGTTCTTC
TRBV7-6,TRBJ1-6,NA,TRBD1,CASSLEGTGNNSPLHF,TGTGCCAGCAGCTTAGAGGGGACAGGGAATAATTCACCCCTCCACTTT
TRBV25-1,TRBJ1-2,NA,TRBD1,CASTRTGAAGYTF,TGTGCCAGCACCAGGACAGGGGCTGCTGGCTACACCTTC
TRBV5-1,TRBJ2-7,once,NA,CASSGGPTPTYEQYF,TGCGCCAGCAGCGGGGGACCTACACCAACCTACGAGCAGTACTTC
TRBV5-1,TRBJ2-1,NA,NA,CASSLGVGAYNEQFF,TGCGCCAGCAGCTTGGGGGTAGGGGCATACAATGAGCAGTTCTTC
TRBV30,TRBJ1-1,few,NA,CAWSVKGPNTEAFF,TGTGCCTGGAGTGTAAAGGGGCCAAACACTGAAGCTTTCTTT
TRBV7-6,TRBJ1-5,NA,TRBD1,CASSLDGTGFQPQHF,TGTGCCAGCAGCTTAGATGGGACAGGGTTTCAGCCCCAGCATTTT
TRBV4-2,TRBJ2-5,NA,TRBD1,CASSPTGGQETQYF,TGTGCCAGCAGCCCGACAGGGGGCCAAGAGACCCAGTACTTC
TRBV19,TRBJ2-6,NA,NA,CASSPGTSGANVLTF,TGTGCCAGTAGCCCCGGGACTTCTGGGGCCAACGTCCTGACTTTC
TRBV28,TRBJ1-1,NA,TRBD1,CASTGGGQGPWGAEAFF,TGTGCCAGCACCGGAGGGGGACAGGGGCCCTGGGGGGCTGAAGCTTTCTTT
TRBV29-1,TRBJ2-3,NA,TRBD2,CSATSTSTDTQYF,TGCAGCGCGACTAGCACTAGCACAGATACGCAGTATTTT
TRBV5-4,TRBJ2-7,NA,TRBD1,CASRMDRASYEQYF,TGTGCCAGCAGAATGGACAGGGCATCCTACGAGCAGTACTTC
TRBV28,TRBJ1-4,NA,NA,CASSPGPEKLFF,TGTGCCAGCAGCCCCGGGCCTGAAAAACTGTTTTTT
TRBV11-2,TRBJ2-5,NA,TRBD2,CASSPGGTFQETQYF,TGTGCCAGCAGCCCGGGGGGGACTTTCCAAGAGACCCAGTACTTC
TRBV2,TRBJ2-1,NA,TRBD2,CASKAGGSNEQFF,TGTGCCAGCAAGGCGGGGGGATCCAATGAGCAGTTCTTC
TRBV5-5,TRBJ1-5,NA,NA,CASSLGGFGQPQHF,TGTGCCAGCAGCTTAGGCGGGTTCGGTCAGCCCCAGCATTTT
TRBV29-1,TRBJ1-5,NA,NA,CSVTEYSNQPQHF,TGCAGCGTGACCGAATATAGCAATCAGCCCCAGCATTTT
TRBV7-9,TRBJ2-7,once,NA,CASSFDSHEQYF,TGTGCCAGCAGCTTTGACAGCCACGAGCAGTACTTC
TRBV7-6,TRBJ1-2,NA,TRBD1,CASSLVAGGNYGYTF,TGTGCCAGCAGCTTAGTGGCAGGGGGCAACTATGGCTACACCTTC
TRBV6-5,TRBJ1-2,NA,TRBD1,CASSYEGAFGYTF,TGTGCCAGCAGTTACGAGGGGGCTTTTGGCTACACCTTC
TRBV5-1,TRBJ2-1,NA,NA,CASSFTSGYNEQFF,TGCGCCAGCAGCTTTACGAGCGGGTACAATGAGCAGTTCTTC
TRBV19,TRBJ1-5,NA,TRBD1,CASRGARDINQPQHF,TGTGCCAGCAGGGGGGCAAGGGATATCAATCAGCCCCAGCATTTT
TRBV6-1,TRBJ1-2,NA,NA,CASSTGFYGYTF,TGTGCCAGCTCCACCGGATTTTATGGCTACACCTTC
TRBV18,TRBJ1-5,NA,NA,CASSPDSNQPQHF,TGTGCCAGCTCACCAGATAGCAATCAGCCCCAGCATTTT
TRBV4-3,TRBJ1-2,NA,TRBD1,CASSQSGTEPNYGYTF,TGCGCCAGCAGCCAAAGCGGGACAGAACCTAACTATGGCTACACCTTC
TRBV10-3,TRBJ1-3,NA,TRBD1,CANSRQGAGNTIYF,TGTGCCAACTCTCGACAGGGGGCTGGAAACACCATATATTTT
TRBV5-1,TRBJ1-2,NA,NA,CASSLYPLANYGYTF,TGCGCCAGCAGCTTGTACCCATTGGCTAACTATGGCTACACCTTC
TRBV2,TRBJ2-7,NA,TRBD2,CASTGLAGVHEQYF,TGTGCCAGCACTGGACTAGCGGGAGTTCACGAGCAGTACTTC
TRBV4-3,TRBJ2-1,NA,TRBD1,CASSRDKQGSYNEQFF,TGCGCCAGCAGCCGAGACAAACAGGGGTCCTACAATGAGCAGTTCTTC
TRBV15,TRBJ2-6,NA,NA,CATSRDVISSGANVLTF,TGTGCCACCAGCAGAGATGTAATTAGCTCTGGGGCCAACGTCCTGACTTTC
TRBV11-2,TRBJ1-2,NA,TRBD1,CASSPPPGQEFKGYTF,TGTGCCAGCAGCCCACCGCCGGGACAGGAATTTAAGGGCTACACCTTC
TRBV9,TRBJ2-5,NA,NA,CASSVLGVEETQYF,TGTGCCAGCAGCGTACTCGGGGTAGAAGAGACCCAGTACTTC
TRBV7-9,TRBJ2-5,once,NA,CASSLLYRQETQYF,TGTGCCAGCAGCTTACTTTACAGACAAGAGACCCAGTACTTC
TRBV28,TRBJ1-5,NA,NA,CASSLSGGGNQPQHF,TGTGCCAGCAGTTTATCGGGGGGTGGCAATCAGCCCCAGCATTTT